The 16 T cell receptor beta chains below were found in one sample sequenced in a study of radiotherapy plus CTLA-4 blockade in lung cancer. Repertoires were generated with immunoSEQ multiplex PCR, while TCRdb's copy carries only in-frame clones and drops some. The sample records fewer than 140,000 clones, under 90% being singletons. Here the sequenced sample was peripheral blood, taken from a patient treated with radiotherapy plus ipilimumab. Receptors originate from a human donor with non-small cell lung cancer that progressed on radiotherapy plus ipilimumab. Some clones in this sample may be carry-over from other donors' samples.

The chain recombines TRBV18 with TRBJ2-7, with D possibly matching TRBD1 (5 bases). Germline values: CDR1 KGHSH, CDR2 LQKENI. The V end lost 1 base, the J end lost 0 bases, and 7 bases lay between the germline ends. The CDR3 is 14 residues long. Here the CDR3 DNA reads TGTGCCAGCTCACCACTTAGGGGCTCCTACGAGCAGTACTTC. This translates into CASSPLRGSYEQYF.

The chain has TRBV4-3 and TRBJ2-7, with 12 bases lining up with TRBD1. This CDR3 is built from 18 residues. CDR1 and CDR2 (germline): LGHNA, YSLEER. The junction had 9 bases not matched to a gene; V was cut back by 0 bases and J by 3 bases. CDR3 sequence: CASSQERDRGLGNYEQYF. CDR3 bases: TGCGCCAGCAGCCAAGAGCGGGACAGGGGGCTGGGGAACTACGAGCAGTACTTC.

The V and J genes are TRBV2 and TRBJ1-3; D remains ambiguous. Trimming left V 7 bases short and J 0 bases short, with 7 bases between. The CDR3 totals 13 residues. Germline values: CDR1 SNHLY, CDR2 FYNNEI. The CDR3 spells CASIRGSGNTIYF. The CDR3 DNA sequence: TGTGCCAGCATTAGAGGCTCTGGAAACACCATATATTTT.

This chain connects TRBV14 to TRBJ2-7; D remains ambiguous. The V end lost 4 bases, the J end lost 1 base, and 8 bases lay between the germline ends. This CDR3 contains 13 residues. Germline CDR1 SGHDN, CDR2 FVKESK. The CDR3, as DNA: TGTGCCAGCAGCCTGCAGAGGTCCTACGAGCAGTACTTC. Translation: CASSLQRSYEQYF.

The chain recombines TRBV7-8 with TRBJ2-5; no definite D call. Trimming pared 5 bases from V and 3 bases from J, leaving 13 bases between. CDR1 is SGHVS and CDR2 is FQNEAQ in the germline V gene. This CDR3 comprises 14 residues. The CDR3 loop is CASSGGKGKETQYF. CDR3 sequence (DNA): TGTGCCAGCAGCGGTGGAAAGGGCAAAGAGACCCAGTACTTC.

This chain links TRBV6-5 with TRBJ1-5; D is perhaps TRBD1 (6 bases). CDR3 size: 14 residues. Germline CDR1 MNHEY, CDR2 SVGAGI. V was shortened by 2 bases and J by 3 bases, with 8 bases between the two germline ends. The CDR3 DNA reads as TGTGCCAGCAGTTACGGACAGCACAATCAGCCCCAGCATTTT. It codes for CASSYGQHNQPQHF.

V and J are TRBV12-5 and TRBJ1-2; D might be TRBD1 (6 bases). The CDR3 totals 15 residues. Per the germline V gene, CDR1 is LGHNT and CDR2 is FRNRAP. Trimming cost V 6 bases and J 3 bases, with 17 bases left between them. The CDR3, as DNA: TGTGCTAGTGGATTCGACCCGGGACACGACTATGGCTACACCTTC. Its translation: CASGFDPGHDYGYTF.

This chain uses TRBV9 with TRBJ2-7, with D tentatively TRBD2 (5 bases). Trimming shortened V by 6 bases and J by 1 base, and 14 bases separated the two germline ends. The CDR3 loop spans 14 amino acids. Germline-derived CDR1 and CDR2 are SGDLS and YYNGEE. For the CDR3, the DNA is TGTGCCAGCAACCTCCTGGGAGCTTCCTACGAGCAGTACTTC. Translation gives CASNLLGASYEQYF.

The count of this clone is one. V usage is TRBV4-2 and J usage is TRBJ2-7; 9 positions agree with TRBD1. The CDR3 contains 17 residues. Germline lookup yields CDR1 LGHNA and CDR2 YNFKEQ. V was pared by 0 bases and J by 4 bases, with 10 bases of the junction left unmatched. CDR3 protein: CASSQDRGTGRLYEQYF. The DNA for the CDR3 is TGTGCCAGCAGCCAAGATCGAGGGACAGGGAGGCTATACGAGCAGTACTTC.

The count of this clone is one. This chain links TRBV6-5 with TRBJ2-3; 8 bases fit TRBD2. V dropped 8 bases and J dropped 6; count of bases not matched to a gene: 10. The CDR3 contains 14 residues. The germline CDR1 and CDR2 sequences are MNHEY and SVGAGI. This chain's CDR3 is CASAIAGWGDTQYF. The CDR3, as DNA: TGTGCCAGCGCGATAGCGGGGTGGGGGGATACGCAGTATTTT.

The chain couples TRBV5-6 to TRBJ1-2; TRBD1 might be the D (5 bases). Trimming stripped 0 bases from V and 1 base from J, with 10 bases between. Germline values: CDR1 SGHDT, CDR2 YYEEEE. The CDR3 has 15 amino acids. The CDR3 DNA reads TGTGCCAGCAGCTTGGTCCGACAGAATAACTATGGCTACACCTTC. Its protein product is CASSLVRQNNYGYTF.

The chain is built from TRBV29-1 and TRBJ1-2; possibly TRBD1 for D (6 bases). Trimming took 3 bases from V and 5 from J, leaving 13 bases between them. CDR3 length: 13 amino acids. The germline CDR1 and CDR2 sequences are SQVTM and ANQGSEA. The DNA of the CDR3 is TGCAGCGTTGAGCGGCAGGGGAATTATGGCTACACCTTC. This encodes CSVERQGNYGYTF. Together with reference TRBV29-1 and TRBJ1-2, the CDR3 gives the full variable domain: SAVISQKPSRDICQRGTSLTIQCQVDSQVTMMFWYRQQPGQSLTLIATANQGSEATYESGFVIDKFPISRPNLTFSTLTVSNMSPEDSSIYLCSVERQGNYGYTFGSGTRLTVV.

This clone was found a few times. The gene calls are TRBV18 and TRBJ2-7; 7 positions match TRBD2. Germline CDR1 is KGHSH and CDR2 is LQKENI. The CDR3 consists of 15 residues. The V segment lost 2 bases and the J segment 0 bases; nucleotides outside the gene matches: 4. DNA of the CDR3: TGTGCCAGCTCACCAAAAGCGGGGAGCTCCTACGAGCAGTACTTC. Translating gives CASSPKAGSSYEQYF.

The chain couples TRBV28 to TRBJ1-2; tentative D call: TRBD1 (5 bases). This CDR3 is built from 13 residues. V was clipped by 8 bases and J by 7 bases, with 17 bases between them. CDR1 MDHEN and CDR2 SYDVKM come from the germline V gene. The CDR3 protein is CASLIGQGGGYTF. DNA of the CDR3: TGTGCCAGCCTGATAGGCCAGGGAGGTGGCTACACCTTC.

This chain links TRBV27 with TRBJ2-1, with TRBD1 as a possible D gene (6 bases). V was clipped by 5 bases and J by 5 bases, with 16 bases between them. The germline gives CDR1 MNHEY, CDR2 SMNVEV (reference sequence). The length of the CDR3 is 15 residues. CDR3 amino acids: CASSLLGAGNNEQFF. Written as DNA, the CDR3 is TGTGCCAGCAGTCTCCTGGGGGCGGGCAACAATGAGCAGTTCTTC.

V is TRBV11-3 and J is TRBJ1-3; TRBD1 matches 12 bases. V was pared by 5 bases and J by 1 base, with 3 bases of the junction left unmatched. The CDR3 has 16 amino acids. Germline lookup yields CDR1 SGHNT and CDR2 YENEEA. This CDR3 is CASSKGQGASGNTIYF. In nucleotides, the CDR3 is TGTGCCAGCAGCAAGGGACAGGGGGCATCTGGAAACACCATATATTTT.